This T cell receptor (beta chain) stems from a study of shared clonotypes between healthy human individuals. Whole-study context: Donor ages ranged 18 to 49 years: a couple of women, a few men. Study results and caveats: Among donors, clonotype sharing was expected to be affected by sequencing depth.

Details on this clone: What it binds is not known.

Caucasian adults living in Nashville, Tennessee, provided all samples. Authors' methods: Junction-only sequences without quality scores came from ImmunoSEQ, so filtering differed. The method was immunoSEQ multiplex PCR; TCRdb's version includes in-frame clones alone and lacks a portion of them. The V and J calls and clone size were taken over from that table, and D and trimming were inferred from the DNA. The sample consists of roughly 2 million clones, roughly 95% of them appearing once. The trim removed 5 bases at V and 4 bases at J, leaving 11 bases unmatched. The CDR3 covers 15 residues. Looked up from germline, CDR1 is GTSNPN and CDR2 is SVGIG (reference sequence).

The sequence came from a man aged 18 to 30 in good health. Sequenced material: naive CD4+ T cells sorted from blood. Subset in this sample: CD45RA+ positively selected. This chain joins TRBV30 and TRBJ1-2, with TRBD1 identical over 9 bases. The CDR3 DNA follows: TGTGCCTGGGACCCCGGGACAGGGAGTATCTATGGCTACACCTTC. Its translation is CAWDPGTGSIYGYTF.